A single sample gave rise to the 27 T cell receptor beta chains below, sequenced in a study of OX40 agonist ivuxolimab in advanced cancers. Clones were sequenced by immunoSEQ multiplex PCR, and TCRdb holds only the in-frame ones, with some missing. The sample carries about 88,000 clones, around 85% recorded once. Sequencing was performed on CD4+ or CD8+ T cells sorted from blood, taken in a trial of the OX40 agonist ivuxolimab. All receptors derive from an adult with an advanced solid tumor such as melanoma, head and neck, liver or kidney cancer.

The count of this clone is one. V is TRBV4-2 and J is TRBJ2-1; 12 bases are shared with TRBD2. Germline V lookup: CDR1 LGHNA, CDR2 YNFKEQ. The trim removed 1 base at V and 7 bases at J, leaving 17 bases unmatched. The CDR3 totals 20 residues. The CDR3 sequence: CASSQALHHPSGRGRNEQFF. As DNA, the CDR3 is TGTGCCAGCAGCCAAGCCCTACACCACCCTAGCGGGAGGGGCCGGAATGAGCAGTTCTTC.

The chain employs TRBV6-6 and TRBJ1-5, with unresolved D. V was pared by 4 bases and J by 6 bases, with 13 bases between. The V gene's germline CDR1 is MNHNY and CDR2 SVGAGI (reference sequence). The CDR3 length is 14 residues. The CDR3 bases are TGTGCCAGCAGTTCCATTGGGGTTTTTCAGCCCCAGCATTTT. This translates into CASSSIGVFQPQHF.

About this clone itself: One junction end does not reproduce the germline sequence, and a read error may be involved. The rearrangement joins TRBV5-1 to TRBJ2-7; a possible D gene is TRBD1 (5 bases). This CDR3 spans 13 amino acids. Germline V gene lookup returns CDR1 SGHRS and CDR2 YFSETQ. The CDR3 DNA sequence: TGTGCCAGCAACTCTCGACAGTACTACGAGCAGTACTTC. Protein product: CASNSRQYYEQYF.

The J gene is TRBJ2-5, the V gene TRBV5-8; 8 bases line up with TRBD1. CDR1 is SGHTS and CDR2 is YDEGEE in the germline V gene. The ends lost 3 bases at V and 5 bases at J; junction bases unmatched: 6. The CDR3 runs 14 residues. In DNA, the CDR3 is TGTGCCAGCAGCTACGGACAGGGTGGGGAGACCCAGTACTTC. It specifies CASSYGQGGETQYF.

The chain uses TRBV5-4 and TRBJ2-2; 10 nucleotides agree with TRBD2. V trimming: 4 bases; J trimming: 6 bases; junction bases outside the gene matches: 9. Germline assignment: CDR1 SGHNT and CDR2 YYREEE (reference sequence). This CDR3 has 16 residues. The chain's CDR3 is CASSTGQTSGAGELFF. The DNA for the CDR3 is TGTGCCAGCAGCACCGGACAAACTAGCGGGGCCGGGGAGCTGTTTTTT.

This clone was recorded a few times. The genes are TRBV7-9 and TRBJ1-1; 7 bases fit TRBD1. The CDR3 length is 14 residues. In germline, CDR1 is SEHNR, CDR2 FQNEAQ (reference sequence). J was trimmed by 9 bases and V by 1 base; bases with no gene match: 8. The CDR3, as DNA: TGTGCCAGCAGCTTAGATTCAGGGGGAGAAAAAGCTTTCTTT. Translating it yields CASSLDSGGEKAFF.

This chain connects TRBV9 to TRBJ2-7, with 10 bases that match TRBD2. Germline CDR1 SGDLS, CDR2 YYNGEE. This CDR3 comprises 17 residues. With V trimmed by 3 bases and J by 1 base, 10 bases remained unmatched. CDR3 in DNA: TGTGCCAGCAGCGCGAATCCGACTAGCGGGTCTTCCTACGAGCAGTACTTC. Its translation: CASSANPTSGSSYEQYF.

The chain carries TRBV2 and TRBJ2-5; 7 positions match TRBD2. The germline CDR1 and CDR2 sequences are SNHLY and FYNNEI. The CDR3 contains 11 residues. V lost 8 bases, J lost 13 bases, and 10 bases stayed unmatched. The CDR3 sequence is CASVDGGVWYF. The DNA of the CDR3 is TGTGCCAGCGTGGATGGGGGGGTCTGGTACTTC.

The rearrangement uses TRBV5-1 and TRBJ2-3, with 8 bases matching TRBD1. CDR3 length: 13 residues. The germline V gene has CDR1 SGHRS and CDR2 YFSETQ. V lost 5 bases to trimming and J lost 4 bases; unmatched junction nucleotides: 3. Here the CDR3 DNA reads TGCGCCAGCAGGACAGGGGCCCCAGATACGCAGTATTTT. It yields the protein CASRTGAPDTQYF.

The chain uses TRBV19 and TRBJ2-2, with 7 positions matching TRBD1. The V gene's germline CDR1 is LNHDA and CDR2 SQIVND (reference sequence). V shed 7 bases, J shed 5 bases, and the junction held 7 bases outside the gene matches. This CDR3 is built from 14 residues. The CDR3 coding sequence is TGTGCCAGTAAAAGGGGGCAGTGGACCGGGGAGCTGTTTTTT. Protein sequence: CASKRGQWTGELFF.

This clone was counted a few times. The chain joins TRBV19 to TRBJ2-7; 12 bases map to TRBD1. This CDR3 has 14 residues. The trim removed 8 bases at V and 8 bases at J, leaving 10 bases unmatched. The germline gives CDR1 LNHDA, CDR2 SQIVND (reference sequence). For the CDR3, the DNA is TGTGCCAGTGCTGGGACAGGGGGCTTTTATAAGCAGTACTTC. This codes for CASAGTGGFYKQYF. Using reference TRBV19 and TRBJ2-7 for the parts outside the CDR3, the full variable domain is DGGITQSPKYLFRKEGQNVTLSCEQNLNHDAMYWYRQDPGQGLRLIYYSQIVNDFQKGDIAEGYSVSREKKESFPLTVTSAQKNPTAFYLCASAGTGGFYKQYFGPGTRLTVT.

J is TRBJ1-1 and V is TRBV27; 7 nucleotides align to TRBD1. The CDR3 spans 16 residues. The trim removed 4 bases at V and 2 bases at J, leaving 10 bases unmatched. Germline V gene sequence: CDR1 MNHEY, CDR2 SMNVEV (reference sequence). As DNA, the CDR3 is TGTGCCAGCAGTTGGGCGGCAGGGGGTGATAACACTGAAGCTTTCTTT. This encodes CASSWAAGGDNTEAFF.

V and J are TRBV5-1 and TRBJ2-1; TRBD2 aligns across 10 bases. Germline lookup yields CDR1 SGHRS and CDR2 YFSETQ. The CDR3 length is 14 residues. The ends lost 1 base at V and 7 bases at J; junction bases unmatched: 2. The CDR3 sequence: CASSLTSGINEQFF. The CDR3 DNA reads TGCGCCAGCAGCTTGACTAGCGGGATAAATGAGCAGTTCTTC. Together with reference TRBV5-1 and TRBJ2-1, the CDR3 gives the full variable domain: KAGVTQTPRYLIKTRGQQVTLSCSPISGHRSVSWYQQTPGQGLQFLFEYFSETQRNKGNFPGRFSGRQFSNSRSEMNVSTLELGDSALYLCASSLTSGINEQFFGPGTRLTVL.

This chain joins TRBV5-1 and TRBJ2-5; D is possibly TRBD2 (6 bases). Looked up from germline, CDR1 is SGHRS and CDR2 is YFSETQ. Trimming stripped 4 bases from V and 5 bases from J, with 9 bases between. The CDR3 is 12 residues long. This CDR3 reads CASSHRGETQYF. The CDR3 DNA sequence: TGCGCCAGCAGCCACCGGGGGGAGACCCAGTACTTC.

In its sample, this clone was seen once. The chain employs TRBV6-6 and TRBJ2-1, with 7 bases matching TRBD1. Germline loops: CDR1 MNHNY, CDR2 SVGAGI (reference sequence). CDR3 length equals 15 residues. Trimming cost V 6 bases and J 2 bases; bases outside gene matches: 7. The CDR3 DNA sequence: TGTGCCAGCAGCTCCGGGACAGTCGCCTACAATGAGCAGTTCTTC. Residues: CASSSGTVAYNEQFF.

The chain recombines TRBV2 with TRBJ1-5; unclear D gene. V was clipped by 6 bases and J by 7 bases, with 13 bases between them. Germline V CDR1 and CDR2: SNHLY, FYNNEI. This CDR3 region has 13 residues. The CDR3 bases are TGTGCCAGCAGCCCGGAGAGTCGCCAGCCCCAGCATTTT. Amino acids: CASSPESRQPQHF.

This clone was counted a few times. This chain joins TRBV6-1 and TRBJ2-7; a weak D match, TRBD1 (7 bases). Germline V CDR1 and CDR2: MNHNS, SASEGT. This CDR3 is 14 amino acids long. Trimming took 7 bases from V and 1 from J, leaving 14 bases between them. The CDR3 loop reads CASIKTGRSYEQYF. The CDR3 nucleotides are TGTGCCAGCATCAAGACAGGGAGGTCCTACGAGCAGTACTTC.

The rearrangement uses TRBV9 and TRBJ2-2; D remains ambiguous. Trimming took off 0 bases at V and 4 bases at J, with 7 bases between the two ends. This CDR3 region has 14 residues. Looked up from germline, CDR1 is SGDLS and CDR2 is YYNGEE. CDR3 DNA: TGTGCCAGCAGCGTAGTTCTGACCACCGGGGAGCTGTTTTTT. Its protein product is CASSVVLTTGELFF.

The chain combines TRBV9 with TRBJ1-2; D perhaps matches TRBD1 (5 bases). Trimming took 1 base from V and 5 from J, leaving 18 bases between them. This CDR3 is 16 amino acids long. Germline V gene sequence: CDR1 SGDLS, CDR2 YYNGEE. DNA of the CDR3: TGTGCCAGCAGCGTACTCTCCCAGACAGACGCGTATGGCTACACCTTC. It yields the protein CASSVLSQTDAYGYTF.

This clone was recorded only once. The chain employs TRBV27 and TRBJ1-4; D might be TRBD1 (6 bases). Germline V CDR1 and CDR2: MNHEY, SMNVEV (reference sequence). Trimming took off 2 bases at V and 6 bases at J, with 10 bases between the two ends. The CDR3 totals 14 residues. The CDR3, as DNA: TGTGCCAGCAGTTTAGAGTACAGGGATGAAAAACTGTTTTTT. Protein: CASSLEYRDEKLFF. The full variable domain, completed using reference TRBV27 and TRBJ1-4, is EAQVTQNPRYLITVTGKKLTVTCSQNMNHEYMSWYRQDPGLGLRQIYYSMNVEVTDKGDVPEGYKVSRKEKRNFPLILESPSPNQTSLYFCASSLEYRDEKLFFGSGTQLSVL.

The V call is TRBV7-2, the J call TRBJ2-7; a possible D gene is TRBD1 (6 bases). V dropped 4 bases and J dropped 5 bases, with 18 bases sitting between them. CDR1 is SGHTA and CDR2 is FQGNSA in the germline V gene. This CDR3 region has 15 residues. The CDR3 loop is CASSSLGQFSDEQYF. The CDR3 nucleotides are TGTGCCAGCAGCTCATTAGGACAGTTTTCGGACGAGCAGTACTTC.

The chain recombines TRBV11-1 with TRBJ2-3; 8 positions agree with TRBD2. CDR1 is SGHAT and CDR2 is FQDESV in the germline V gene (reference sequence). The CDR3 totals 17 residues. V was clipped by 5 bases and J by 1 base; unmatched bases: 11. CDR3 residues: CASSDPGGNAGTDTQYF. CDR3 coding DNA: TGTGCCAGCAGCGACCCGGGGGGGAACGCTGGCACAGATACGCAGTATTTT. Combining the CDR3 with reference TRBV11-1 and TRBJ2-3 gives the whole variable domain EAEVAQSPRYKITEKSQAVAFWCDPISGHATLYWYRQILGQGPELLVQFQDESVVDDSQLPKDRFSAERLKGVDSTLKIQPAELGDSAMYLCASSDPGGNAGTDTQYFGPGTRLTVL.

The CDR3 sequence is CASSLVAGGETQYF. The CDR3 DNA is TGTGCCAGCAGCTTAGTTGCCGGGGGGGAGACCCAGTACTTC. J is TRBJ2-5 and V is TRBV7-3, with 7 bases fitting TRBD2. This CDR3 is built from 14 residues. Trimming at V came to 2 bases and at J to 5 bases, leaving 5 bases not matched to a gene. Germline V gene sequence: CDR1 SGHTA, CDR2 FQGTGA. Using reference TRBV7-3 and TRBJ2-5 for the parts outside the CDR3, the full variable domain is GAGVSQTPSNKVTEKGKYVELRCDPISGHTALYWYRQSLGQGPEFLIYFQGTGAADDSGLPNDRFFAVRPEGSVSTLKIQRTERGDSAVYLCASSLVAGGETQYFGPGTRLLVL.

This chain links TRBV5-8 with TRBJ1-1; possible D gene TRBD1, 6 bases. CDR1 and CDR2 (germline): SGHTS, YDEGEE. The CDR3 spans 13 residues. V shed 1 base and J shed 4 bases, with 8 bases lying between them. In nucleotides, the CDR3 is TGTGCCAGCAGCTTGTTAGGGGGCACTGAAGCTTTCTTT. Translating gives CASSLLGGTEAFF.

This chain joins TRBV6-5 and TRBJ2-2, with no clear D. Germline CDR1 reads MNHEY; CDR2 reads SVGAGI. V lost 7 bases and J 1 base, leaving 4 bases between the germline ends. The CDR3 is made up of 12 amino acids. In DNA form, the CDR3 reads TGTGCCAGCACCGGGAACACCGGGGAGCTGTTTTTT. Amino acids: CASTGNTGELFF.

The V gene is TRBV9, the J gene TRBJ2-5; D remains ambiguous. The CDR3 has 13 amino acids. Germline loops: CDR1 SGDLS, CDR2 YYNGEE. Trimming shortened V by 4 bases and J by 4 bases, and 11 bases separated the two germline ends. CDR3 coding DNA: TGTGCCAGCAGCCCCCGGATGGGAGAGACCCAGTACTTC. Protein sequence: CASSPRMGETQYF.

J is TRBJ1-1 and V is TRBV4-2; D may be TRBD1 (5 bases). Per the germline V gene, CDR1 is LGHNA and CDR2 is YNFKEQ. The CDR3 runs 17 residues. V was shortened by 4 bases and J by 0 bases, with 18 bases between the two germline ends. The CDR3 is CASSRDANGGLNTEAFF. For the CDR3, the DNA is TGTGCCAGCAGCCGCGATGCCAACGGGGGATTGAACACTGAAGCTTTCTTT.